The 12 T cell receptor beta chains below were found in one sample sequenced in a study of blood T cells in healthy people across ages. Next came a second PCR, run for about 6 to 12 cycles, which used a sample-barcoded 5' primer along with a J-beta primer mix. One entry per CDR3 protein, called by TCRdb with MiXCR from the 5' RACE reads. The table includes 1.5 million to 2 million distinct CDR3 sequences, around 48% detected once. Source material: blood. These receptors were taken from a woman in her thirties or forties in good health.

The table lists this clonotype with many counts. The chain uses TRBV12-3 or TRBV12-4 and TRBJ2-7; D ambiguous. V was shortened by 3 bases and J by 5 bases, with 8 bases between the two germline ends. This CDR3 region has 12 residues. CDR3: CASSFQAHEQYF. The CDR3 DNA is TGTGCCAGCAGTTTTCAGGCCCACGAGCAGTACTTC.

The chain is built from TRBV6-2 or TRBV6-3 and TRBJ2-7; TRBD1 agrees at 7 bases. Germline V gives CDR1 MNHEY, CDR2 SVGEGT. J was trimmed by 6 bases and V by 4 bases; bases with no gene match: 9. This CDR3 has 14 residues. In nucleotides, the CDR3 is TGTGCCAGCAGTTTAACAACCGGGACAGTCGAGCAGTACTTC. It specifies CASSLTTGTVEQYF.

This clonotype has a count of ten or more. V is TRBV9 and J is TRBJ2-6, with D unresolved. From germline, CDR1 is SGDLS and CDR2 YYNGEE. There are 14 residues in the CDR3. With 0 bases removed from V and 1 base from J, the gap between germline ends came to 2 bases. CDR3 residues: CASSVGSGANVLTF. DNA of the CDR3: TGTGCCAGCAGCGTAGGGTCTGGGGCCAACGTCCTGACTTTC.

The chain joins TRBV20-1 to TRBJ2-3; D is undetermined. V was cut by 3 bases and J by 7 bases, with 8 bases left in between. CDR1 is DFQATT and CDR2 is SNEGSKA in the germline V gene (reference sequence). The CDR3 runs 11 residues. DNA of the CDR3: TGCAGTGCTAGGACAATTAATACGCAGTATTTT. Translation gives CSARTINTQYF.

As concerns this clonotype: The junction differs from germline at one of its ends, possibly a read error. The CDR3: CASREGGGALGYTF. For the CDR3, the DNA is TGTGCCAGCAGGGAGGGAGGGGGCGCGTTGGGCTACACCTTT. This chain connects TRBV27 to TRBJ1-2, with TRBD1 matching over 7 bases. The CDR3 length is 14 residues. CDR1 and CDR2 from the germline V gene are MNHEY and SMNVEV (reference sequence).

Comment on this clonotype: A read error may account for a junction end that differs from germline. This sequence joins TRBV6-2 or TRBV6-3 and TRBJ2-1; D not certain. The CDR3 extends over 15 amino acids. The germline CDR1 and CDR2 sequences are MNHEY and SVGEGT. In DNA form, the CDR3 reads TGTGCCAGCAGTTACTCAGGGTCCTCCTACAAGGAGCAGTTCTTC. Encoded protein: CASSYSGSSYKEQFF.

This clonotype has just a few counts. This chain uses TRBV7-2 with TRBJ2-7, with D hard to call. The CDR3 contains 13 residues. From germline, CDR1 is SGHTA and CDR2 FQGNSA. The V gene lost 5 bases and the J gene lost 2 bases, with 10 bases spanning the gap. Here the CDR3 reads CASSLYKPYEQYF. DNA of the CDR3: TGTGCCAGCAGCCTATACAAACCCTACGAGCAGTACTTC.

This clonotype was picked up a small number of times. The J gene is TRBJ2-3, the V gene TRBV20-1; possibly TRBD2 for D (5 bases). Trimming stripped 3 bases from V and 2 bases from J, with 9 bases between. The CDR3 length is 13 residues. CDR1 DFQATT and CDR2 SNEGSKA come from the germline V gene (reference sequence). Here the CDR3 reads CSASLDYTDTQYF. In DNA, the CDR3 is TGCAGTGCTAGCCTTGACTACACAGATACGCAGTATTTT.

The rearrangement links TRBV6-6 to TRBJ2-3, with 9 bases lining up with TRBD2. The V and J ends lost 2 bases and 2 bases, in that order; junction bases with no gene match: 2. The V gene's germline CDR1 is MNHNY and CDR2 SVGAGI (reference sequence). The CDR3 is made up of 15 amino acids. CDR3 bases: TGTGCCAGCAGTTACAAGCGGGGGGTCACAGATACGCAGTATTTT. Its translation: CASSYKRGVTDTQYF.

Concerning this clonotype: A junction end diverges from the germline sequence, so it may reflect a read error. The rearrangement joins TRBV12-3 or TRBV12-4 to TRBJ2-4; D is perhaps TRBD2 (6 bases). The CDR3 covers 13 residues. CDR3 nucleotides: TGTGCCAGCAGTCTAGCGTTTCTGAGGGAGCAGTACTTC. Translating gives CASSLAFLREQYF.

The chain is built from TRBV6-2 or TRBV6-3 and TRBJ2-7; TRBD2 aligns across 11 bases. The germline V gene has CDR1 MNHEY and CDR2 SVGEGT. V gave up 0 bases and J gave up 6 bases; unmatched junction bases: 7. The CDR3 totals 16 residues. The DNA of the CDR3 is TGTGCCAGCAGTTACTCAGGGACTAGCGGACAACTCGAGCAGTACTTC. It specifies CASSYSGTSGQLEQYF.

The chain combines TRBV5-1 with TRBJ2-5; D may be TRBD1 (7 bases). Germline V gives CDR1 SGHRS, CDR2 YFSETQ. Trimming removed 0 bases at V and 5 bases at J, with 11 bases between. This CDR3 is built from 14 residues. The CDR3 DNA reads as TGCGCCAGCAGCTTGGGGGGGGACAGTGAGACCCAGTACTTC. This translates into CASSLGGDSETQYF.